This T cell receptor beta chain was retrieved from a study of identical twins. General study points: Cord blood's abundant beta clonotypes had fewer insertions, unlike memory repertoires.

Trimming cost V 5 bases and J 6 bases; bases outside gene matches: 7. Germline CDR1 and CDR2: SEHNR and FQNEAQ (reference sequence). This CDR3 has 14 residues. This clonotype was seen a few times. Its matching antigen is unknown. A template switching step contributed a universal primer site, while unique molecular identifiers were present in the cDNA. TCRdb called the 5' RACE reads again in MiXCR, with one record for every CDR3 protein. The table has 510,000 or so distinct CDR3 sequences, approximately 16% seen once. This sample also belongs to another study, concerning yellow fever vaccine responses in identical twins.

The chain recombines TRBV7-9 with TRBJ2-5, with 9 nucleotides matching TRBD1. Sequenced sample: CD4+ T cells sorted from blood. This sequence was found in a woman aged 18 to 35 in good health. CDR3 DNA sequence: TGTGCCAGCAGCGTCGGGACAGGGCAGAAGACCCAGTACTTC. It codes for CASSVGTGQKTQYF.